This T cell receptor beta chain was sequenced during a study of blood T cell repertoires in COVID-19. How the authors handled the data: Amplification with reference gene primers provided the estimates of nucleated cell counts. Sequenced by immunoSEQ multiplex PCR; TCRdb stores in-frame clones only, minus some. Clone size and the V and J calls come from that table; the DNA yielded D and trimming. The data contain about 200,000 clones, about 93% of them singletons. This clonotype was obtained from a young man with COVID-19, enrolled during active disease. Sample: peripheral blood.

DNA for the CDR3: TGTGCCAGCCCCGGGGCGGGGGGGCAAACTGAGCAGTTCTTC. Its translation is CASPGAGGQTEQFF. The chain has TRBV5-4 and TRBJ2-1; 9 bases are a match to TRBD2. The CDR3 totals 14 residues. Trimming at V came to 7 bases and at J to 9 bases, leaving 11 bases not matched to a gene. Germline CDR1 SGHNT, CDR2 YYREEE (reference sequence).